This T cell receptor beta chain was obtained from a study of blood T cell repertoires in COVID-19. Some clones are missing from TCRdb's copy, which holds only in-frame ones; the method was immunoSEQ multiplex PCR. Here the sample spans 140,000 to 150,000 clones, approximately 87% being singletons. The ends were cut back, 2 bases at V and 8 bases at J, with 17 bases in the middle. The CDR3 has 15 residues. CDR1 and CDR2 from the germline V gene are SGHRS and YFSETQ. Sequenced material: peripheral blood. The chain combines TRBV5-1 with TRBJ1-5; perhaps TRBD1 as D (6 bases). The source of this sequence is a man aged 80 or over with acute or convalescent COVID-19. CDR3 sequence (DNA): TGCGCCAGCAGCTTCTCGGGGGGGAAGGGGGAGCCCCAGCATTTT. It is translated as CASSFSGGKGEPQHF.